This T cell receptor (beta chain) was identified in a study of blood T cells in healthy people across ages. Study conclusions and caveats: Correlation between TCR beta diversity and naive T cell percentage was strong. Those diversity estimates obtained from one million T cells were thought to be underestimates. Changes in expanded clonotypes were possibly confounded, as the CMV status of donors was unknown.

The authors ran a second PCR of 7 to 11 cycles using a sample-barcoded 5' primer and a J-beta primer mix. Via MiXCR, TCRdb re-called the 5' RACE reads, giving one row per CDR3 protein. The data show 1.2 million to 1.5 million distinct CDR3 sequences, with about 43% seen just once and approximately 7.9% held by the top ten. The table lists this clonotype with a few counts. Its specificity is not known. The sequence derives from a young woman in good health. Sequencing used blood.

The CDR3 here is CASSQKQGFETQYF. As DNA, the CDR3 is TGTGCCAGCAGCCAGAAACAGGGATTTGAGACCCAGTACTTC. The J gene is TRBJ2-5, the V gene TRBV7-2; weak D call: TRBD1 (6 bases). Between the trimmed V and J ends, which lost 5 bases and 5 bases, there was a span of 15 bases. Germline CDR1 is SGHTA and CDR2 is FQGNSA. This CDR3 is 14 amino acids long. The variable domain in full, completed from reference TRBV7-2 and TRBJ2-5, reads GAGVSQSPSNKVTEKGKDVELRCDPISGHTALYWYRQSLGQGLEFLIYFQGNSAPDKSGLPSDRFSAERTGGSVSTLTIQRTQQEDSAVYLCASSQKQGFETQYFGPGTRLLVL.